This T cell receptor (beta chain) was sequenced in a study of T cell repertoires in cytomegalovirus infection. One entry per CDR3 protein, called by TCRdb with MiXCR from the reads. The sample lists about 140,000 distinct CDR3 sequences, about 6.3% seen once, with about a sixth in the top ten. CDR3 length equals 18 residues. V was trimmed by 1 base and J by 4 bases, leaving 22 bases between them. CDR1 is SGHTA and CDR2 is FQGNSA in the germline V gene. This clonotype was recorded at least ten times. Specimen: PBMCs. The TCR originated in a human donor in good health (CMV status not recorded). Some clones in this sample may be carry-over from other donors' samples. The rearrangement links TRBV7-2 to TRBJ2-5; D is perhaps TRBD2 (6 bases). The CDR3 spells CASSLGLTRSGRGETQYF. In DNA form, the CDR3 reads TGTGCCAGCAGCTTAGGCCTGACCCGTAGCGGCCGGGGAGAGACCCAGTACTTC.